These T cell receptor beta chains were read from a single sample in a study of shared clonotypes between healthy human individuals. The table came from immunoSEQ multiplex PCR; TCRdb's copy has only in-frame clones and leaves some out. The data show millions of clones, with roughly nine tenths seen just once and around 0.14% held by the top ten. Sequenced input: naive CD4+ T cells sorted from blood. These receptors all come from a man younger than 35 in good health. Each CDR3 is given with its conserved first and last residue. The D gene is left open where the match is weak. Not all rows give a size; the values are once, few, many and, for expanded clones, a class.

size: NA
D: TRBD2
V: TRBV11-2
J: TRBJ2-5
CDR3: CASSLVGWSGGPQETQYF
DNA: TGTGCCAGCAGCTTAGTTGGGTGGAGCGGGGGCCCCCAAGAGACCCAGTACTTC

size: NA
D: TRBD2
V: TRBV11-2
J: TRBJ2-7
CDR3: CASSHQLAGASSYEQYF
DNA: TGTGCCAGCAGCCACCAACTAGCGGGGGCTAGCTCCTACGAGCAGTACTTC

size: NA
D: TRBD1
V: TRBV5-5
J: TRBJ2-5
CDR3: CASSPGQGRETQYF
DNA: TGTGCCAGCAGCCCGGGACAGGGTAGGGAGACCCAGTACTTC

size: NA
D: TRBD1
V: TRBV29-1
J: TRBJ2-7
CDR3: CSVNRGPYEQYF
DNA: TGCAGCGTAAACAGGGGCCCCTACGAGCAGTACTTC

size: NA
D: NA
V: TRBV7-2
J: TRBJ2-7
CDR3: CASSLVPSSYYEQYF
DNA: TGTGCCAGCAGCTTAGTCCCTAGTTCCTACTACGAGCAGTACTTC

size: NA
D: NA
V: TRBV30
J: TRBJ1-6
CDR3: CAWSVGTPTYGSPLHF
DNA: TGTGCCTGGAGTGTAGGGACCCCTACGTATGGATCACCCCTCCACTTT

size: few
D: TRBD1
V: TRBV2
J: TRBJ1-1
CDR3: CASTMTGANTEAFF
DNA: TGTGCCAGCACCATGACAGGGGCGAACACTGAAGCTTTCTTT

size: once
D: TRBD1
V: TRBV5-8
J: TRBJ1-2
CDR3: CASSLGGQGLYGYTF
DNA: TGTGCCAGCAGCTTGGGAGGACAGGGGCTCTATGGCTACACCTTC

size: NA
D: TRBD2
V: TRBV7-2
J: TRBJ2-2
CDR3: CASSWRTSGTGELFF
DNA: TGTGCCAGCAGCTGGCGGACTAGCGGTACCGGGGAGCTGTTTTTT

size: NA
D: NA
V: TRBV30
J: TRBJ1-6
CDR3: CAWSIAGTYNSPLHF
DNA: TGTGCCTGGAGCATTGCGGGGACCTATAATTCACCCCTCCACTTT

size: NA
D: TRBD1
V: TRBV5-1
J: TRBJ2-3
CDR3: CASSFGQGTDTQYF
DNA: TGCGCCAGCAGCTTTGGACAGGGCACAGATACGCAGTATTTT

size: NA
D: NA
V: TRBV5-1
J: TRBJ2-2
CDR3: CASSPTSDRTNTGELFF
DNA: TGCGCCAGCAGCCCCACCTCTGACAGGACGAACACCGGGGAGCTGTTTTTT

size: NA
D: NA
V: TRBV7-2
J: TRBJ1-2
CDR3: CASSFMGIYGYTF
DNA: TGTGCCAGCAGCTTTATGGGAATCTATGGCTACACCTTC

size: NA
D: NA
V: TRBV7-2
J: TRBJ1-4
CDR3: CASSIGIGNEKLFF
DNA: TGTGCCAGCAGCATAGGGATAGGGAATGAAAAACTGTTTTTT

size: once
D: NA
V: TRBV27
J: TRBJ2-5
CDR3: CASSLRGIRGSQETQYF
DNA: TGTGCCAGCAGTTTACGAGGGATCAGGGGCAGTCAAGAGACCCAGTACTTC

size: NA
D: NA
V: TRBV9
J: TRBJ1-5
CDR3: CASSVGQGRGQPQHF
DNA: TGTGCCAGCAGCGTAGGGCAAGGGCGAGGTCAGCCCCAGCATTTT